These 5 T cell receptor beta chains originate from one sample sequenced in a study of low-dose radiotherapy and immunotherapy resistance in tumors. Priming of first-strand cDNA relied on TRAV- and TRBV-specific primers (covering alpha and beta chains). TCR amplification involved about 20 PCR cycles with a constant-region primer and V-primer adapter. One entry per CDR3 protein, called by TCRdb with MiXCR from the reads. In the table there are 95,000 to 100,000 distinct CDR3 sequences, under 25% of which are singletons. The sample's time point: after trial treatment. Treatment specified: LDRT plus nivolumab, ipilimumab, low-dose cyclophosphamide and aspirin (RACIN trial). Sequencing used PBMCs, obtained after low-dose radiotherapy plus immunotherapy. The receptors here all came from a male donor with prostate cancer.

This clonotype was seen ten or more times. The CDR3 sequence is CASSAGPNTEAFF. Here the CDR3 DNA reads TGTGCCAGCAGTGCCGGGCCAAACACTGAAGCTTTCTTT. V gene TRBV12-3 or TRBV12-4 combines with J gene TRBJ1-1; D gene unclear. The CDR3 consists of 13 residues. The V gene lost 5 bases and the J gene lost 2 bases, with 9 bases spanning the gap.

The CDR3 region has the DNA TGTGCCAGCAGTCCTCTAGGACAGGGGGCTATCAACGAGCAGTACTTC. This gives the protein CASSPLGQGAINEQYF. The chain links TRBV28 to TRBJ2-7, with 11 bases matching TRBD1. Germline CDR1 and CDR2: MDHEN and SYDVKM. The trim removed 5 bases at V and 5 bases at J, leaving 11 bases unmatched. This CDR3 contains 16 residues.

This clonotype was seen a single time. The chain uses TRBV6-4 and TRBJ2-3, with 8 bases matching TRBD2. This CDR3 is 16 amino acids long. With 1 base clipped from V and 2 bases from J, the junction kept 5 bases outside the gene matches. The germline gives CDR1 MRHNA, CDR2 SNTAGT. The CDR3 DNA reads TGTGCCAGCAGTGACTTAAGCGGGGGACCCACAGATACGCAGTATTTT. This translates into CASSDLSGGPTDTQYF.

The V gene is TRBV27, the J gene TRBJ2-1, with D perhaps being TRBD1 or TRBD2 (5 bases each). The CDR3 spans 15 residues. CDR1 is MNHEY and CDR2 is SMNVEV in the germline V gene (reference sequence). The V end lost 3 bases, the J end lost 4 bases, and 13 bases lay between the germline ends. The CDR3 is CASSFVGTAYNEQFF. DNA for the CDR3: TGTGCCAGCAGTTTCGTCGGGACGGCATACAATGAGCAGTTCTTC.

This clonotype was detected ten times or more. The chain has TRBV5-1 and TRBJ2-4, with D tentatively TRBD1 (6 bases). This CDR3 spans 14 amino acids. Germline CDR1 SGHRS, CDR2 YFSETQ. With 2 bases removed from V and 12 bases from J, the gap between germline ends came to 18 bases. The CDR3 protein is CASSLGTRTHHQYF. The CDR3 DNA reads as TGCGCCAGCAGCTTAGGGACAAGGACGCATCATCAGTACTTC.